This T cell receptor (beta chain) was documented in a study of blood T cell repertoires in COVID-19. Generated by immunoSEQ multiplex PCR, the TCRdb table keeps only in-frame clones and is missing some. The sample lists around 100,000 clones, 70% to 90% occurring once. Germline CDR1 MGHRA, CDR2 YSYEKL. The junction had 15 bases not matched to a gene; V was cut back by 8 bases and J by 12 bases. The CDR3 covers 14 residues. The chain employs TRBV4-1 and TRBJ2-1; TRBD2 aligns across 8 bases. Sequenced input: peripheral blood. The receptor was isolated from a human donor in a cohort sampled during active COVID-19. The CDR3 loop reads CASRRSGGTVGQFF. The CDR3, as DNA: TGCGCCAGCCGTCGCAGCGGGGGAACGGTTGGGCAGTTCTTC.